The TCR beta chain under discussion was sequenced for a study of cytomegalovirus exposure and HLA in healthy donors. Regarding the study as a whole: CMV antigen specificity was confirmed in vitro for a few CMV-associated chains. The study listed approximately 170 cytomegalovirus-associated TCR beta chains.

The donors were in the approximately 110-subject validation cohort; that cohort was separate from the approximately 700-subject first cohort. A remark on this clone: What it binds is unknown.

The CDR3 has 12 residues. Germline CDR1 and CDR2: SNHLY and FYNNEI. Trimming stripped 6 bases from V and 8 bases from J, with 10 bases between. Here immunoSEQ multiplex PCR was the method, and the copy in TCRdb shows in-frame clones only, minus some. The sample holds 95,000 to 120,000 clones, nearly 97% seen once. This TCR came from a woman aged 18-29 years in good health and CMV-seronegative. Sequencing was done on a sample of PBMCs. The chain links TRBV2 to TRBJ1-4; D is unclear. The CDR3 reads CASRPEEEKLFF. The CDR3 DNA reads as TGTGCCAGCAGACCCGAAGAGGAAAAACTGTTTTTT.